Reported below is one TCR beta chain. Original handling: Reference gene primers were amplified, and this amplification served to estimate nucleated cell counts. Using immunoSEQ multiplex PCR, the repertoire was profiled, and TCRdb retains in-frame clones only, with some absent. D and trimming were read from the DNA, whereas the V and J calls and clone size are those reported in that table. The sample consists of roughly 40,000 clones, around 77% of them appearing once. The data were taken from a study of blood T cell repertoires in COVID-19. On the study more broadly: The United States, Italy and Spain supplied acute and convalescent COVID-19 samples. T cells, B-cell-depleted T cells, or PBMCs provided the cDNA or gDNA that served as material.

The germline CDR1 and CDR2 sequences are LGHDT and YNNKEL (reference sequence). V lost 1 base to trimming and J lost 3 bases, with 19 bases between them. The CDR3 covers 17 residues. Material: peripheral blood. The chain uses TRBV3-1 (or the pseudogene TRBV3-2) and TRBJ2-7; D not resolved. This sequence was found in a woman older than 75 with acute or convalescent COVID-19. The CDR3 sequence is CASSQARRPSLDYEQYF. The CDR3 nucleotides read TGTGCCAGCAGCCAAGCCCGCAGGCCATCGCTTGACTACGAGCAGTACTTC.